The 26 T cell receptor beta chains given below trace back to one sample, sequenced in a study of CD8 T cells in Susac syndrome. RNA totalling about 0.45 to 1 ug underwent reverse transcription with random hexamers. One entry per CDR3 protein results from TCRdb running MiXCR on the immunoSEQ multiplex PCR reads. The data show under 200,000 distinct CDR3 sequences, about 95% seen once. Sequencing was carried out using CD4+ T cells from PBMCs. These receptors originate from a human donor in good health.

This chain joins TRBV20-1 and TRBJ2-5, with unresolved D. Germline CDR1 and CDR2: DFQATT and SNEGSKA (reference sequence). V shed 3 bases and J shed 7 bases, with 12 bases lying between them. This CDR3 spans 12 amino acids. The CDR3 sequence: CSASLTKGTQYF. The CDR3 bases are TGCAGTGCTAGCCTGACGAAGGGGACCCAGTACTTC.

The chain joins TRBV9 to TRBJ2-3, with D possibly being TRBD1 or TRBD2 (5 bases each). Trimming took 4 bases from V and 1 from J, leaving 13 bases between them. CDR3 length equals 15 residues. Looked up from germline, CDR1 is SGDLS and CDR2 is YYNGEE. The CDR3 is CASSQTGPRTDTQYF. CDR3 nucleotides: TGTGCCAGCAGCCAAACGGGACCCCGCACAGATACGCAGTATTTT.

The J gene is TRBJ2-1, the V gene TRBV28; 7 nucleotides line up with TRBD2. The CDR3 spans 16 residues. CDR1 and CDR2 (germline): MDHEN, SYDVKM. Trimming at V came to 8 bases and at J to 0 bases, leaving 10 bases not matched to a gene. The CDR3 sequence is CASRLAGPSSYNEQFF. The CDR3 DNA sequence: TGTGCCAGCCGCTTAGCGGGCCCCAGCTCCTACAATGAGCAGTTCTTC.

This chain uses TRBV12-3 or TRBV12-4 with TRBJ1-2; 9 nucleotides align to TRBD1. The CDR3 has 18 amino acids. V shed 4 bases and J 4 bases; nucleotides not matched to a gene: 16. The CDR3 loop reads CASSSIRDRALVGYGYTF. For the CDR3, the DNA is TGTGCCAGCAGTTCGATTCGGGACAGGGCGCTAGTCGGCTATGGCTACACCTTC.

The chain joins TRBV5-4 to TRBJ2-5; possibly TRBD1 for D (6 bases). The CDR3 extends over 16 amino acids. V was trimmed by 4 bases and J by 1 base, leaving 17 bases between them. In germline, CDR1 is SGHNT, CDR2 YYREEE (reference sequence). This chain's CDR3 is CASSPTALGGQETQYF. DNA for the CDR3: TGTGCCAGCAGCCCTACCGCCCTAGGGGGCCAAGAGACCCAGTACTTC.

The CDR3 region is CASKRGNSYEQYF. DNA for the CDR3: TGTGCCAGCAAGCGGGGGAACTCCTACGAGCAGTACTTC. The chain combines TRBV14 with TRBJ2-7, with 8 bases fitting TRBD2. The length of the CDR3 is 13 residues. Trimming at V came to 7 bases and at J to 0 bases, leaving 2 bases not matched to a gene. Germline loops: CDR1 SGHDN, CDR2 FVKESK. Full variable domain (outside the CDR3, taken from reference TRBV14 and TRBJ2-7): EAGVTQFPSHSVIEKGQTVTLRCDPISGHDNLYWYRRVMGKEIKFLLHFVKESKQDESGMPNNRFLAERTGGTYSTLKVQPAELEDSGVYFCASKRGNSYEQYFGPGTRLTVT.

J is TRBJ2-7 and V is TRBV12-3 or TRBV12-4, with D maybe TRBD1 (7 bases). CDR3 length: 15 residues. V was pared by 2 bases and J by 1 base, with 12 bases between. The CDR3: CASSLNQGGSYEQYF. For the CDR3, the DNA is TGTGCCAGCAGTTTAAATCAGGGGGGATCCTACGAGCAGTACTTC.

This sequence joins TRBV9 and TRBJ2-7; maybe TRBD1 (6 bases). The CDR3 extends over 14 amino acids. Germline loops: CDR1 SGDLS, CDR2 YYNGEE. Between the trimmed V and J ends, which lost 4 bases and 0 bases, there was a span of 11 bases. The CDR3: CASSQGPSSYEQYV. Here the CDR3 DNA reads TGTGCCAGCAGCCAGGGGCCGAGCTCCTACGAGCAGTACGTC.

The V call is TRBV20-1, the J call TRBJ2-5; TRBD2 agrees at 7 bases. The CDR3 is 13 amino acids. CDR1 is DFQATT and CDR2 is SNEGSKA in the germline V gene (reference sequence). Germline trimming cut 5 bases from V and 2 bases from J; bases unmatched to any gene: 5. CDR3 in amino acids: CSALGRGQETQYF. In DNA form, the CDR3 reads TGCAGTGCTCTGGGGCGGGGGCAAGAGACCCAGTACTTC.

V is TRBV20-1 and J is TRBJ1-4; D might be TRBD1 (5 bases). Germline assignment: CDR1 DFQATT and CDR2 SNEGSKA (reference sequence). There are 14 residues in the CDR3. Trimming removed 4 bases at V and 2 bases at J, with 11 bases between. CDR3 loop: CSATRGGTNEKLFF. The CDR3 nucleotides read TGCAGTGCTACTAGGGGAGGGACTAATGAAAAACTGTTTTTT.

V is TRBV30 and J is TRBJ1-3; D not certain. Germline CDR1 GTSNPN, CDR2 SVGIG (reference sequence). The CDR3 covers 12 residues. V was clipped by 3 bases and J by 3 bases, with 6 bases between them. DNA for the CDR3: TGTGCCTGGAGAACCGATGGAAACACCATATATTTT. Translated: CAWRTDGNTIYF.

J is TRBJ2-1 and V is TRBV29-1, with D perhaps matching TRBD2 (6 bases). V gave up 4 bases and J gave up 5 bases, with 6 bases separating them. The CDR3 is 11 amino acids. Germline lookup yields CDR1 SQVTM and CDR2 ANQGSEA. This CDR3 reads CSVGGDNEQFF. The DNA of the CDR3 is TGCAGCGTTGGGGGGGACAATGAGCAGTTCTTC.

The rearrangement uses TRBV5-1 and TRBJ1-2; D remains ambiguous. The CDR3 has 13 amino acids. V was clipped by 5 bases and J by 4 bases, with 12 bases between them. Germline V CDR1 and CDR2: SGHRS, YFSETQ. The CDR3: CASSVEGSYGYTF. The CDR3 DNA follows: TGCGCCAGCAGTGTAGAGGGATCCTATGGCTACACCTTC.

The chain combines TRBV6-2 or TRBV6-3 with TRBJ2-1; D gene uncertain. With 5 bases removed from V and 9 bases from J, the gap between germline ends came to 17 bases. The germline CDR1 and CDR2 sequences are MNHEY and SVGEGT. The CDR3 runs to 14 residues. The CDR3 sequence: CASSRAEDLGEQFF. CDR3 nucleotides: TGTGCCAGCAGTCGGGCTGAAGATTTGGGTGAGCAGTTCTTC.

This chain connects TRBV14 to TRBJ1-2; 7 bases agree with TRBD1. CDR1 and CDR2 from the germline V gene are SGHDN and FVKESK. V shed 4 bases and J 2 bases; nucleotides not matched to a gene: 1. The CDR3 sequence is 13 residues long. The CDR3 protein is CASSRGQNYGYTF. CDR3 sequence (DNA): TGTGCCAGCAGCCGGGGACAGAACTATGGCTACACCTTC.

CDR3 nucleotides: TGTGCCACCAGTGGGGCGGCTAGCACAGATACGCAGTATTTT. Translated: CATSGAASTDTQYF. This sequence joins TRBV24-1 and TRBJ2-3; no definite D call. CDR3 length: 14 amino acids. V lost 5 bases, J lost 0 bases, and 8 bases lay in between. Looked up from germline, CDR1 is KGHDR and CDR2 is SFDVKD.

The genes are TRBV20-1 and TRBJ1-2, with a weak D call TRBD1 (6 bases). Germline CDR1 DFQATT, CDR2 SNEGSKA (reference sequence). Trimming removed 1 base from V and 6 bases from J, with 18 bases in between. This CDR3 has 15 amino acids. CDR3 DNA sequence: TGCAGTGCTAGAGCAATCGCGGGGGCGAATAATGGCTACACCTTC. Translated, it gives CSARAIAGANNGYTF.

The rearrangement links TRBV6-2 or TRBV6-3 to TRBJ2-1, with TRBD2 matching 8 bases. CDR1 is MNHEY and CDR2 is SVGEGT in the germline V gene. V trimming: 2 bases; J trimming: 3 bases; junction bases outside the gene matches: 3. The length of the CDR3 is 15 residues. The CDR3 DNA follows: TGTGCCAGCAGTTACCGAGCGGGGGACTACAATGAGCAGTTCTTC. Translating it yields CASSYRAGDYNEQFF.

The chain is built from TRBV12-3 or TRBV12-4 and TRBJ1-5; D gene unclear. Trimming took off 3 bases at V and 3 bases at J, with 6 bases between the two ends. The CDR3 runs 13 residues. CDR3 sequence reads: CASSFEPNQPQHF. Here the CDR3 DNA reads TGTGCCAGCAGTTTTGAGCCCAATCAGCCCCAGCATTTT.

V gene TRBV28 combines with J gene TRBJ2-7; 7 nucleotides agree with TRBD2. This CDR3 has 13 residues. Unmatched junction bases numbered 2, after V lost 4 bases and J lost 2 bases. Germline V lookup: CDR1 MDHEN, CDR2 SYDVKM. The CDR3: CASSSSGTYEQYV. The CDR3 region has the DNA TGTGCCAGCAGTTCAAGCGGGACCTACGAGCAGTACGTC.

The rearrangement links TRBV29-1 to TRBJ2-3, with a possible D match to TRBD2 (6 bases). In germline, CDR1 is SQVTM, CDR2 ANQGSEA. The CDR3 spans 14 residues. V was trimmed by 7 bases and J by 0 bases, leaving 14 bases between them. The CDR3 spells CSAQSRGSTDTQYF. CDR3 nucleotides: TGCAGCGCCCAGAGCCGGGGGAGCACAGATACGCAGTATTTT.

The chain recombines TRBV7-2 with TRBJ2-6; D may be TRBD2 (7 bases). Per the germline V gene, CDR1 is SGHTA and CDR2 is FQGNSA. Trimming cost V 2 bases and J 2 bases, with 10 bases left between them. CDR3 length: 16 amino acids. The CDR3 spells CASSLTGGAGANVLTF. The CDR3 DNA follows: TGTGCCAGCAGCTTAACGGGGGGCGCTGGGGCCAACGTCCTGACTTTC.

The genes are TRBV5-1 and TRBJ2-3; TRBD2 agrees at 7 bases. V trimming: 2 bases; J trimming: 2 bases; junction bases outside the gene matches: 11. The length of the CDR3 is 17 residues. Germline assignment: CDR1 SGHRS and CDR2 YFSETQ. The CDR3 coding sequence is TGCGCCAGCAGCTTAGCTCCGAGCGGGGCCAACACAGATACGCAGTATTTT. Translation: CASSLAPSGANTDTQYF. The full variable domain, with the rest looked up from reference TRBV5-1 and TRBJ2-3, is KAGVTQTPRYLIKTRGQQVTLSCSPISGHRSVSWYQQTPGQGLQFLFEYFSETQRNKGNFPGRFSGRQFSNSRSEMNVSTLELGDSALYLCASSLAPSGANTDTQYFGPGTRLTVL.

The chain links TRBV20-1 to TRBJ1-5; no clear D. The V gene lost 2 bases and the J gene lost 3 bases, with 8 bases spanning the gap. CDR3 length: 13 residues. CDR1 and CDR2 (germline): DFQATT, SNEGSKA (reference sequence). The CDR3 sequence: CSARPGFNQPQHF. The DNA of the CDR3 is TGCAGTGCTAGACCCGGCTTCAATCAGCCCCAGCATTTT.

The chain is built from TRBV30 and TRBJ2-3, with no clear D. The V end was cut by 3 bases, the J end by 2 bases, with 12 bases between. The germline CDR1 and CDR2 sequences are GTSNPN and SVGIG (reference sequence). The length of the CDR3 is 14 residues. CDR3 residues: CAWSSLRLTDTQYF. The CDR3 nucleotides are TGTGCCTGGAGCTCACTCCGCCTCACAGATACGCAGTATTTT.

The rearrangement uses TRBV7-8 and TRBJ2-7; no reliable D call. Per the germline V gene, CDR1 is SGHVS and CDR2 is FQNEAQ. The CDR3 is 12 amino acids. Trimming left V 5 bases short and J 11 bases short, with 16 bases between. CDR3 bases: TGTGCCAGCAGCCGCCCCCTGGGCCTAAAGTACGTC. Amino acids: CASSRPLGLKYV.